Below are 30 T cell receptor beta chains sequenced from a single sample in a study of CD8 T cells in Susac syndrome. With random hexamers, reverse transcription was performed on roughly 0.5 to 1 ug of RNA. TCRdb reprocessed the immunoSEQ multiplex PCR reads with MiXCR, giving one entry per CDR3 protein. The sample carries some 18,000 distinct CDR3 sequences, roughly 96% recorded once. The sequenced sample consisted of CD8+ T cells from PBMCs. The receptors here all came from a human donor in good health.

The chain joins TRBV29-1 to TRBJ2-1; TRBD2 aligns across 8 bases. J was trimmed by 6 bases and V by 4 bases; bases with no gene match: 14. From germline, CDR1 is SQVTM and CDR2 ANQGSEA. CDR3 size: 16 residues. DNA of the CDR3: TGCAGCGTTGGACCTAGCGGGCAGGCGATTCTCAATGAGCAGTTCTTC. Its protein is CSVGPSGQAILNEQFF.

This clonotype was seen just once. The chain links TRBV7-9 to TRBJ2-5, with a weak D call TRBD1 (6 bases). The V and J ends lost 5 bases and 5 bases respectively, with 27 bases between them. The length of the CDR3 is 18 residues. Germline CDR1 and CDR2: SEHNR and FQNEAQ (reference sequence). The CDR3 DNA reads as TGTGCCAGCAGCCCACACCAGCCTGGGACACTTCGGACCGAGACCCAGTACTTC. Translating gives CASSPHQPGTLRTETQYF.

The rearrangement joins TRBV27 to TRBJ2-3; 8 nucleotides match TRBD1. The germline CDR1 and CDR2 sequences are MNHEY and SMNVEV (reference sequence). This CDR3 has 13 amino acids. V shed 5 bases, J shed 11 bases, and the junction held 9 bases outside the gene matches. The CDR3 sequence: CASSPSTGEGQYF. CDR3 in DNA: TGTGCCAGCAGTCCATCGACAGGGGAAGGGCAGTATTTT.

The chain carries TRBV9 and TRBJ2-1; 7 nucleotides match TRBD2. Per the germline V gene, CDR1 is SGDLS and CDR2 is YYNGEE. There are 15 residues in the CDR3. The V and J ends lost 4 bases and 4 bases, in that order; junction bases with no gene match: 8. The CDR3 DNA reads TGTGCCAGCAGCCGGGGGGTTGGGGAATACAATGAGCAGTTCTTC. The encoded protein is CASSRGVGEYNEQFF.

V is TRBV19 and J is TRBJ2-1; D possibly corresponds to TRBD2 (6 bases). Germline assignment: CDR1 LNHDA and CDR2 SQIVND (reference sequence). V was clipped by 3 bases and J by 2 bases, with 11 bases between them. This CDR3 has 15 amino acids. CDR3 region: CASSILGLTYNEQFF. CDR3 coding DNA: TGTGCCAGTAGTATTCTGGGACTGACCTACAATGAGCAGTTCTTC.

V usage is TRBV2 and J usage is TRBJ2-2; the D is unclear. V gave up 6 bases and J gave up 3 bases, with 20 bases separating them. The CDR3 length is 17 residues. Germline V CDR1 and CDR2: SNHLY, FYNNEI. In DNA form, the CDR3 reads TGTGCCAGCAGCGAACCCCTGCAAACTACCGACACCGGGGAGCTGTTTTTT. As protein: CASSEPLQTTDTGELFF. Full variable domain (outside the CDR3, taken from reference TRBV2 and TRBJ2-2): EPEVTQTPSHQVTQMGQEVILRCVPISNHLYFYWYRQILGQKVEFLVSFYNNEISEKSEIFDDQFSVERPDGSNFTLKIRSTKLEDSAMYFCASSEPLQTTDTGELFFGEGSRLTVL.

The gene calls are TRBV19 and TRBJ1-2; D is unresolved. CDR1 and CDR2 (germline): LNHDA, SQIVND (reference sequence). V lost 2 bases and J lost 0, with 10 bases in between. The CDR3 has 15 amino acids. CDR3 DNA sequence: TGTGCCAGTAGTATAATTCTGGAATCTAACTATGGCTACACCTTC. This codes for CASSIILESNYGYTF.

This sequence joins TRBV12-5 and TRBJ1-1; the D is unclear. This CDR3 comprises 19 residues. Germline V CDR1 and CDR2: LGHNT, FRNRAP. V was shortened by 0 bases and J by 5 bases, with 25 bases between the two germline ends. The CDR3 region is CASGLVGNGQNPRGTEAFF. The CDR3 DNA sequence: TGTGCTAGTGGTTTGGTAGGTAATGGGCAGAATCCGCGAGGGACTGAAGCTTTCTTT.

The chain employs TRBV28 and TRBJ2-2; 10 nucleotides match TRBD2. Per germline, CDR1 MDHEN and CDR2 SYDVKM. With V trimmed by 3 bases and J by 7 bases, 11 bases remained unmatched. The CDR3 consists of 17 residues. CDR3 loop: CASSFIEAGGPDGELFF. The CDR3 region has the DNA TGTGCCAGCAGTTTTATCGAAGCGGGAGGGCCGGACGGGGAGCTGTTTTTT.

V is TRBV27 and J is TRBJ1-2; tentative D call: TRBD1 (5 bases). Trimming shortened V by 4 bases and J by 4 bases, and 13 bases separated the two germline ends. From germline, CDR1 is MNHEY and CDR2 SMNVEV (reference sequence). The CDR3 runs to 14 residues. The CDR3 DNA is TGTGCCAGCAGTTCGGCAGGGAGTGTCTATGGCTACACCTTC. It translates to CASSSAGSVYGYTF.

The chain uses TRBV30 and TRBJ2-6, with D unresolved. The V end lost 0 bases, the J end lost 2 bases, and 11 bases lay between the germline ends. The CDR3 is made up of 16 amino acids. Germline V CDR1 and CDR2: GTSNPN, SVGIG (reference sequence). CDR3 loop: CAWSVPPIAGANVLTF. DNA of the CDR3: TGTGCCTGGAGTGTACCCCCCATAGCTGGGGCCAACGTCCTGACTTTC.

In its sample, this clonotype was seen once. The CDR3 sequence is CASSLVGGGAEAFF. Written as DNA, the CDR3 is TGTGCCAGCAGCCTAGTCGGCGGGGGCGCTGAAGCTTTCTTT. The J gene is TRBJ1-1, the V gene TRBV3-1; the D gene is possibly TRBD1 (6 bases). Germline values: CDR1 LGHDT, CDR2 YNNKEL (reference sequence). This CDR3 spans 14 amino acids. The V and J ends lost 4 bases and 6 bases respectively, with 15 bases between them.

The gene calls are TRBV28 and TRBJ2-7; TRBD2 agrees at 8 bases. J lost 2 bases, V lost 2 bases, and 11 bases had no gene match. Per the germline V gene, CDR1 is MDHEN and CDR2 is SYDVKM. The CDR3 runs to 17 residues. CDR3 coding DNA: TGTGCCAGCAGTTTACTAGCGGGTCTATTCAGACCCTACGAGCAGTACTTC. Encoded protein: CASSLLAGLFRPYEQYF. Combining the CDR3 with reference TRBV28 and TRBJ2-7 gives the whole variable domain DVKVTQSSRYLVKRTGEKVFLECVQDMDHENMFWYRQDPGLGLRLIYFSYDVKMKEKGDIPEGYSVSREKKERFSLILESASTNQTSMYLCASSLLAGLFRPYEQYFGPGTRLTVT.

This chain links TRBV27 with TRBJ2-1, with D possibly called TRBD1 or TRBD2 (6 bases each). Germline values: CDR1 MNHEY, CDR2 SMNVEV (reference sequence). The CDR3 runs 15 residues. V lost 2 bases and J 3 bases, leaving 11 bases between the germline ends. The CDR3 DNA follows: TGTGCCAGCAGTTTACGGGGGCCCTTCTACAATGAGCAGTTCTTC. Translating it yields CASSLRGPFYNEQFF.

The chain links TRBV30 to TRBJ2-1; D may be TRBD1 (6 bases). Germline V lookup: CDR1 GTSNPN, CDR2 SVGIG (reference sequence). The CDR3 length is 13 residues. V lost 0 bases and J 10 bases, leaving 13 bases between the germline ends. In DNA, the CDR3 is TGTGCCTGGAGTGTAGAGGGGGATCGGGAGCAGTTCTTC. Amino acids: CAWSVEGDREQFF.

The rearrangement joins TRBV2 to TRBJ1-1; weak D call: TRBD1 (5 bases). The CDR3 spans 13 residues. Per germline, CDR1 SNHLY and CDR2 FYNNEI. Trimming removed 6 bases from V and 5 bases from J, with 13 bases in between. The CDR3 loop reads CASRNVGATEAFF. For the CDR3, the DNA is TGTGCCAGCAGAAACGTCGGGGCTACTGAAGCTTTCTTT.

The chain joins TRBV2 to TRBJ2-3, with D possibly TRBD2 on 6 matching bases. This CDR3 has 16 amino acids. The V end was cut by 11 bases, the J end by 4 bases, with 25 bases between. Germline-derived CDR1 and CDR2 are SNHLY and FYNNEI. Here the CDR3 reads CAWPIIRKEGADTQYF. The CDR3 coding sequence is TGTGCCTGGCCCATAATACGGAAGGAGGGCGCAGATACGCAGTATTTT.

This chain joins TRBV14 and TRBJ2-1; 9 positions match TRBD1. The trim removed 0 bases at V and 0 bases at J, leaving 9 bases unmatched. Germline V gene data show CDR1 as SGHDN and CDR2 as FVKESK. The CDR3 loop spans 19 amino acids. The CDR3 coding sequence is TGTGCCAGCAGCCAAGATCTATTGGTGGGACAGGGCTCCTACAATGAGCAGTTCTTC. Amino acid sequence: CASSQDLLVGQGSYNEQFF.

This clonotype was counted once. V and J are TRBV27 and TRBJ2-2; no reliable D call. The germline V gene has CDR1 MNHEY and CDR2 SMNVEV (reference sequence). The CDR3 sequence is 15 residues long. The ends were cut back, 3 bases at V and 4 bases at J, with 12 bases in the middle. CDR3 coding DNA: TGTGCCAGCAGTTTTAGGGAAGCCGGCACCGGGGAGCTGTTTTTT. This gives the protein CASSFREAGTGELFF.

The V gene is TRBV29-1, the J gene TRBJ2-1; D possibly corresponds to TRBD2 (6 bases). CDR3 length: 15 residues. From germline, CDR1 is SQVTM and CDR2 ANQGSEA. Between the trimmed V and J ends, which lost 7 bases and 7 bases, there was a span of 23 bases. CDR3 bases: TGCAGCGGGGTTGGCGGGGCCCGTTGGGAGAATGAGCAGTTCTTC. Translating gives CSGVGGARWENEQFF.

This rearrangement joins TRBV9 to TRBJ2-1; D unresolved. Germline lookup yields CDR1 SGDLS and CDR2 YYNGEE. Trimming removed 0 bases from V and 10 bases from J, with 11 bases in between. The CDR3 sequence is 13 residues long. The chain's CDR3 is CASSVVSLGEQFF. In DNA, the CDR3 is TGTGCCAGCAGCGTAGTTAGCCTTGGCGAGCAGTTCTTC.

This rearrangement joins TRBV7-9 to TRBJ2-7; 7 bases map to TRBD2. Trimming cost V 5 bases and J 0 bases; bases outside gene matches: 7. CDR1 is SEHNR, CDR2 FQNEAQ, per germline (reference sequence). This CDR3 is 15 amino acids long. The CDR3 sequence is CASSELALSSYEQYF. The CDR3 region has the DNA TGTGCCAGCAGCGAACTAGCGCTGAGCTCCTACGAGCAGTACTTC. The variable domain in full, with the rest retrieved from reference TRBV7-9 and TRBJ2-7, is DTGVSQNPRHKITKRGQNVTFRCDPISEHNRLYWYRQTLGQGPEFLTYFQNEAQLEKSRLLSDRFSAERPKGSFSTLEIQRTEQGDSAMYLCASSELALSSYEQYFGPGTRLTVT.

This clonotype was seen just once. The gene calls are TRBV10-2 and TRBJ1-1; D is unclear. Looked up from germline, CDR1 is WSHSY and CDR2 is SAAADI. The germline V and J ends were trimmed by 6 bases and 3 bases, with 14 bases remaining between them. The CDR3 has 14 amino acids. CDR3 sequence: CASRDGPSYTEAFF. The CDR3, as DNA: TGCGCCAGCAGGGACGGGCCGTCATACACTGAAGCTTTCTTT.

The V and J genes are TRBV20-1 and TRBJ2-7; 16 nucleotides agree with TRBD2. Trimming cost V 6 bases and J 4 bases; bases outside gene matches: 12. The CDR3 sequence is 17 residues long. Germline assignment: CDR1 DFQATT and CDR2 SNEGSKA (reference sequence). The CDR3 DNA sequence: TGCAGTGCCGCTCCCGGGACTAGCGGGAGGGCCCGGTACGAGCAGTACTTC. This translates into CSAAPGTSGRARYEQYF.

The chain has TRBV15 and TRBJ1-3; D is possibly TRBD1 (6 bases). The CDR3 totals 16 residues. V was cut by 5 bases and J by 3 bases, with 17 bases left in between. The germline CDR1 and CDR2 sequences are LNHNV and YYDKDF (reference sequence). Here the CDR3 DNA reads TGTGCCACCAGCGAACAGGGTTCGTTATATGGAAACACCATATATTTT. It encodes CATSEQGSLYGNTIYF.

The rearrangement links TRBV12-5 to TRBJ2-1; D gene uncertain. Germline CDR1 reads LGHNT; CDR2 reads FRNRAP. Deletions cut 2 bases from V and 9 bases from J, with 14 bases between. The CDR3 has 14 residues. The CDR3 DNA reads as TGTGCTAGTGGTTTGCAACCTGAGGCTGGTGAGCAGTTCTTC. It encodes CASGLQPEAGEQFF.

There are a few counts of this clonotype. V gene TRBV7-9 combines with J gene TRBJ1-1; no reliable D call. Germline V gives CDR1 SEHNR, CDR2 FQNEAQ (reference sequence). The CDR3 sequence is 14 residues long. V was shortened by 5 bases and J by 2 bases, with 12 bases between the two germline ends. CDR3 nucleotide sequence: TGTGCCAGCAGCCCACCCGAGGGTAACACTGAAGCTTTCTTT. It encodes CASSPPEGNTEAFF.

This clonotype was seen just once. This sequence joins TRBV27 and TRBJ2-1; D gene uncertain. This CDR3 contains 17 residues. The germline CDR1 and CDR2 sequences are MNHEY and SMNVEV (reference sequence). V lost 3 bases and J 5 bases, leaving 20 bases between the germline ends. Here the CDR3 reads CASSFSPLGFEHNEQFF. CDR3 coding DNA: TGTGCCAGCAGTTTTAGCCCCCTTGGGTTTGAGCACAATGAGCAGTTCTTC.

The V call is TRBV5-1, the J call TRBJ2-7, with a possible D match to TRBD2 (5 bases). The CDR3 extends over 13 amino acids. V lost 3 bases and J 4 bases, leaving 11 bases between the germline ends. CDR1 and CDR2 (germline): SGHRS, YFSETQ. As DNA, the CDR3 is TGCGCCAGCAGCTCGGGGTCTGGTTACGAGCAGTACTTC. Its translation: CASSSGSGYEQYF.

This chain connects TRBV5-6 to TRBJ1-1; D is perhaps TRBD1 (6 bases). Per the germline V gene, CDR1 is SGHDT and CDR2 is YYEEEE. Trimming cost V 4 bases and J 8 bases, with 9 bases left between them. The CDR3 is made up of 11 amino acids. CDR3 region: CASSGTREAFF. The CDR3 coding sequence is TGTGCCAGCAGCGGGACAAGAGAAGCTTTCTTT.